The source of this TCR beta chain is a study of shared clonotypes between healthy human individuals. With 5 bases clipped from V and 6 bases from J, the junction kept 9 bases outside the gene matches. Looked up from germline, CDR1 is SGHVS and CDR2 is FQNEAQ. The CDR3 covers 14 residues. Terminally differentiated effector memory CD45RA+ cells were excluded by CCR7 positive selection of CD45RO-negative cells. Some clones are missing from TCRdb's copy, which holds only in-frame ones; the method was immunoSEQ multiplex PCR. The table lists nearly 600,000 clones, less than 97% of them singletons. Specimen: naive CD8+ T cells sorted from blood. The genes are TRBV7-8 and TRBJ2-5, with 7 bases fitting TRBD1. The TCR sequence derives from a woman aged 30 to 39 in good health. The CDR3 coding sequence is TGTGCCAGCAGCCCGACAGGGATTGAAAAGACCCAGTACTTC. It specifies CASSPTGIEKTQYF.